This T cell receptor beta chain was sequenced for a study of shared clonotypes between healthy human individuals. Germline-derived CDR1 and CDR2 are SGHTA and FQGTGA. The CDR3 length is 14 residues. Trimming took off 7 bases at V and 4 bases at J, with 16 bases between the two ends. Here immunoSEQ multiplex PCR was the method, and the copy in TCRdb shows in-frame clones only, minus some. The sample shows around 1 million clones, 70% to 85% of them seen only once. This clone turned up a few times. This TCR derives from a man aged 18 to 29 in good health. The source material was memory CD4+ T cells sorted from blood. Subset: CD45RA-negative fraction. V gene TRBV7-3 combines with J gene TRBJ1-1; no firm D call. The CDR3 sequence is CASTLLGPGTEAFF. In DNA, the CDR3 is TGTGCCAGCACCCTACTGGGCCCCGGCACTGAAGCTTTCTTT.